The T cell receptor (beta chain) described here comes from a study of T cell responses to AZD1222 COVID-19 vaccine. Study-wide results and limits: Donors, mostly white British, included more females; clonal diversity was possibly underestimated. Reports indicate that nearly half of spike-specific TCRs are directed at unmutated variant regions.

Notes on this clone: Its target is not known.

CDR3 length equals 18 residues. V lost 0 bases and J lost 1, with 19 bases in between. Germline CDR1 SGDLS, CDR2 YYNGEE. Second-dose recipients at about 4 or about 12 weeks were treated as one pooled group. This table comes from immunoSEQ multiplex PCR, and its TCRdb copy is limited to in-frame clones, with some not included. Here the sample spans under 150,000 clones, 92% being singletons. This TCR was recovered from an adult who received the AZD1222 COVID-19 vaccine. The starting material was peripheral blood, obtained 28 days after the second AZD1222 dose. This sequence joins TRBV9 and TRBJ1-1; D is undetermined. This CDR3 reads CASSVATEAPDPNTEAFF. CDR3 sequence (DNA): TGTGCCAGCAGCGTAGCTACAGAGGCTCCGGACCCGAACACTGAAGCTTTCTTT.